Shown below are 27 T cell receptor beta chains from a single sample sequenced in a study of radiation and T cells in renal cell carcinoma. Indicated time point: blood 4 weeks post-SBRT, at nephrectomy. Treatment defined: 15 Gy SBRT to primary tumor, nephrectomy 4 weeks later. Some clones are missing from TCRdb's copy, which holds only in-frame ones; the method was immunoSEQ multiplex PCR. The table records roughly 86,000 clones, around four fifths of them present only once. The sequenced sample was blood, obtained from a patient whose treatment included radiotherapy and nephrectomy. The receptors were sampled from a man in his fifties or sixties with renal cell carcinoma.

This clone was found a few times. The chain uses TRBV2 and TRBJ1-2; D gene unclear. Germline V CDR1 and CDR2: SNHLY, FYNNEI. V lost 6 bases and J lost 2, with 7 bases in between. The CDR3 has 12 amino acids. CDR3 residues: CASRVSNYGYTF. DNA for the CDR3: TGTGCCAGCAGAGTCAGCAACTATGGCTACACCTTC.

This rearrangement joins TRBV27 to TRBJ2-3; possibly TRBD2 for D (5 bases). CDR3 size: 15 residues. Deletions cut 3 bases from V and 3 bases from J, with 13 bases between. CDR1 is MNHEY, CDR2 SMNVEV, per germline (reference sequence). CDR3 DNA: TGTGCCAGCAGTTTCGGGAATGGTGGGACAGATACGCAGTATTTT. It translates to CASSFGNGGTDTQYF.

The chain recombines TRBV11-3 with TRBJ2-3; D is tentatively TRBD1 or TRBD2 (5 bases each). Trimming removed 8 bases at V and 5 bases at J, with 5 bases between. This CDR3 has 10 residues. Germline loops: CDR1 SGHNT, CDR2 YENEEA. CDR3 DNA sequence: TGTGCCAGCGGGGGAGATACGCAGTATTTT. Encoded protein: CASGGDTQYF.

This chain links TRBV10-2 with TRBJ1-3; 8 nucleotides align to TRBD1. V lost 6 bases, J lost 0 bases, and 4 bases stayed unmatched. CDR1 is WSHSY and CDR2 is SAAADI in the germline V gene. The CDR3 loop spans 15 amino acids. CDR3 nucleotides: TGCGCCAGCAGCGCGGGACAGGCCTCTGGAAACACCATATATTTT. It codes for CASSAGQASGNTIYF.

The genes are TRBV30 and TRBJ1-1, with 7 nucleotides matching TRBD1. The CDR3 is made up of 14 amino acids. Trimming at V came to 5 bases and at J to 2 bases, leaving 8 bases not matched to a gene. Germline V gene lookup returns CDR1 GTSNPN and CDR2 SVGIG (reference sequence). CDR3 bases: TGTGCCTGGTCCCGGGACAGCCCAAACACTGAAGCTTTCTTT. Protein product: CAWSRDSPNTEAFF.

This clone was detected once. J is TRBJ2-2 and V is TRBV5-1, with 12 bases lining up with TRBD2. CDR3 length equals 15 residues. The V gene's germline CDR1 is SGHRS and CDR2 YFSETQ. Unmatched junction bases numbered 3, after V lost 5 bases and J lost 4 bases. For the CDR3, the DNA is TGCGCCAGCAGGTGGACTAGCGGGACCACCGGGGAGCTGTTTTTT. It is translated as CASRWTSGTTGELFF.

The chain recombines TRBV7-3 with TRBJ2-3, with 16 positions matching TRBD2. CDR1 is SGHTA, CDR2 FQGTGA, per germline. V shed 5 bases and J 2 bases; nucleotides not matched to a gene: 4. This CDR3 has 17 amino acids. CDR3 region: CASSGTSGRAATDTQYF. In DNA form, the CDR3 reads TGTGCCAGCAGCGGGACTAGCGGGAGGGCAGCCACAGATACGCAGTATTTT. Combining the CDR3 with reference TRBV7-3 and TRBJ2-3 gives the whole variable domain GAGVSQTPSNKVTEKGKYVELRCDPISGHTALYWYRQSLGQGPEFLIYFQGTGAADDSGLPNDRFFAVRPEGSVSTLKIQRTERGDSAVYLCASSGTSGRAATDTQYFGPGTRLTVL.

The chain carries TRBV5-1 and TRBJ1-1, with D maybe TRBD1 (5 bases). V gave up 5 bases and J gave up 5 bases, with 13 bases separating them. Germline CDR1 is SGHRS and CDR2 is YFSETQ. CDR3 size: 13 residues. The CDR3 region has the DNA TGCGCCAGCAGTGTAGGGACCGGAACTGAAGCTTTCTTT. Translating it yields CASSVGTGTEAFF. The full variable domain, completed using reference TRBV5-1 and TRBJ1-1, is KAGVTQTPRYLIKTRGQQVTLSCSPISGHRSVSWYQQTPGQGLQFLFEYFSETQRNKGNFPGRFSGRQFSNSRSEMNVSTLELGDSALYLCASSVGTGTEAFFGQGTRLTVV.

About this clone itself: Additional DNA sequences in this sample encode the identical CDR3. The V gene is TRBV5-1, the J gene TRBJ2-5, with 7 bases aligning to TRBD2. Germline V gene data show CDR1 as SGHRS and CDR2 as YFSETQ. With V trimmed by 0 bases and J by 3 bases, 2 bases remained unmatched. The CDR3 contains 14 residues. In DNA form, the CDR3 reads TGCGCCAGCAGCTTGGTTGCGGGAGAAGAGACCCAGTACTTC. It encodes CASSLVAGEETQYF.

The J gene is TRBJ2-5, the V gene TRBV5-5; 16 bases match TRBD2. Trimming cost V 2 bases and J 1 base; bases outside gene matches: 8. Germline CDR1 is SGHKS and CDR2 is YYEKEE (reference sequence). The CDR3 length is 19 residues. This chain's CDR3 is CASSLAGTSGGAPQETQYF. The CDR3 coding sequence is TGTGCCAGCAGCTTAGCCGGGACTAGCGGGGGGGCCCCCCAAGAGACCCAGTACTTC.

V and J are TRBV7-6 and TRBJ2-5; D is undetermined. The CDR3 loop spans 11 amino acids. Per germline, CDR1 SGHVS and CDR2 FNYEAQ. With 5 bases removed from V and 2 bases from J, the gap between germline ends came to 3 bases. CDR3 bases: TGTGCCAGCAGCCCACAAGAGACCCAGTACTTC. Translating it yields CASSPQETQYF. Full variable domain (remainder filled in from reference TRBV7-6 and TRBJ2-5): GAGVSQSPRYKVTKRGQDVALRCDPISGHVSLYWYRQALGQGPEFLTYFNYEAQQDKSGLPNDRFSAERPEGSISTLTIQRTEQRDSAMYRCASSPQETQYFGPGTRLLVL.

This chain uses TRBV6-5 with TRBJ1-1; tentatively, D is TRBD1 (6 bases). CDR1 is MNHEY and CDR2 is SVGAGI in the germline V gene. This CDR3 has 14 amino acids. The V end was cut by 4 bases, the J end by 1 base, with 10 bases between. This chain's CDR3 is CASSFDRQNTEAFF. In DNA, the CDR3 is TGTGCCAGCAGTTTCGACAGGCAGAACACTGAAGCTTTCTTT.

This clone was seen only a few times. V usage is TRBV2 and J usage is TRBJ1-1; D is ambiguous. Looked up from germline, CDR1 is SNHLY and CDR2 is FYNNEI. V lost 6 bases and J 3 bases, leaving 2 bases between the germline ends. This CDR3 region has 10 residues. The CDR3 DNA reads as TGTGCCAGCAGCTACACTGAAGCTTTCTTT. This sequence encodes CASSYTEAFF.

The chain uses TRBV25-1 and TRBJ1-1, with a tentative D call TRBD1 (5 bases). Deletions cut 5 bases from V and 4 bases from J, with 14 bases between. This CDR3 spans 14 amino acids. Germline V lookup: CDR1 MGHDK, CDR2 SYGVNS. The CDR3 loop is CASSIRSGGTEAFF. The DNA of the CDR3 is TGTGCCAGCAGTATACGCTCCGGGGGCACTGAAGCTTTCTTT.

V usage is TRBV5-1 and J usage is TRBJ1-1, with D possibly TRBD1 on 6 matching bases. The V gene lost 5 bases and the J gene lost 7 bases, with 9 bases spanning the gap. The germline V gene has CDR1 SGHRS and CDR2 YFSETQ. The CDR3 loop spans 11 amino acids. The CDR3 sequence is CASRGGVEAFF. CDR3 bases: TGCGCCAGCAGAGGGGGAGTTGAAGCTTTCTTT.

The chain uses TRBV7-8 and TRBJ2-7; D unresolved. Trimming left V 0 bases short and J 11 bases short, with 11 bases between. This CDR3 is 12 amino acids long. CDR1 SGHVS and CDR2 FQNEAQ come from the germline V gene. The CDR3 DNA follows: TGTGCCAGCAGCTTAGCGAGGCAAGGAAAGTACTTC. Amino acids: CASSLARQGKYF.

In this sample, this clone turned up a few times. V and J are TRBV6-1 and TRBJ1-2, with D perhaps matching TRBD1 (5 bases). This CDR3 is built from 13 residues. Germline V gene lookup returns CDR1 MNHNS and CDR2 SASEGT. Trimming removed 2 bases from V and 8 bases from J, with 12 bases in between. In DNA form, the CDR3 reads TGTGCCAGCAGTGAAACGGGGGTGCGGGGCTACACCTTC. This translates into CASSETGVRGYTF.

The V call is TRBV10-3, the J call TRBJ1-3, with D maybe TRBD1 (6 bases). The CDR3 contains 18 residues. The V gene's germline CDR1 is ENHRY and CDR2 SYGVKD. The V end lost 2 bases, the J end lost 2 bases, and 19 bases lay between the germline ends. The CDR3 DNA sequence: TGTGCCATCAGTGAGCAAGTCACGGGGGCAGTGGCTGGAAACACCATATATTTT. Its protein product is CAISEQVTGAVAGNTIYF.

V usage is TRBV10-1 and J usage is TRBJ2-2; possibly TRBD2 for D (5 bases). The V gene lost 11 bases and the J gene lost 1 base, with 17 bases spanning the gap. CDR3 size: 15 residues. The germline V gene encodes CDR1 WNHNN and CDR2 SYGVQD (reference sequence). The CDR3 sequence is CAGTDGKWNTGELFF. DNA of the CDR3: TGCGCCGGTACCGACGGGAAATGGAACACCGGGGAGCTGTTTTTT.

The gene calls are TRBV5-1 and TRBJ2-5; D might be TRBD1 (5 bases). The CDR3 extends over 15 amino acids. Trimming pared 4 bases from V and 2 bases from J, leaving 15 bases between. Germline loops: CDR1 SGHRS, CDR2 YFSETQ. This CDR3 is CASSDPQGSQETQYF. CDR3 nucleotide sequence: TGCGCCAGCAGCGACCCCCAGGGTAGTCAAGAGACCCAGTACTTC.

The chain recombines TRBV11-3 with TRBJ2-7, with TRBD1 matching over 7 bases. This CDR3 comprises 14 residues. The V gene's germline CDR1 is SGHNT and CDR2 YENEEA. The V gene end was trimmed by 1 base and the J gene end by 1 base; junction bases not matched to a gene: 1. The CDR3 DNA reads TGTGCCAGCAGCTTAGCGGGACAGTCCTACGAGCAGTACTTC. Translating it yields CASSLAGQSYEQYF.

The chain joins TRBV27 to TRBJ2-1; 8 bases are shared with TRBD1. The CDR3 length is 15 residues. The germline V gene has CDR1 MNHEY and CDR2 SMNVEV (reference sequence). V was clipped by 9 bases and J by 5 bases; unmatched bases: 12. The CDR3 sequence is CARTLRTGNDNEQFF. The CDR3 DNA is TGTGCCAGGACCTTGAGGACAGGGAACGACAATGAGCAGTTCTTC.

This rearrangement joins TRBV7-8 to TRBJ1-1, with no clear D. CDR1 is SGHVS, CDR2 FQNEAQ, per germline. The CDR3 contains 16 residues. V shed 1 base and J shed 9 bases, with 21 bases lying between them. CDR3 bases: TGTGCCAGCAGCTTAGAGAACGCGATCGGGCACGTTAAAGCTTTCTTT. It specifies CASSLENAIGHVKAFF.

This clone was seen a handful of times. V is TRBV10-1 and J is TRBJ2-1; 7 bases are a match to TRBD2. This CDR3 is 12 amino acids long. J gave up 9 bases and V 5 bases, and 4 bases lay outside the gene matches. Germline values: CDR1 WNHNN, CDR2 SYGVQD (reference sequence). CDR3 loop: CASSSTGGEQFF. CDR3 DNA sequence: TGCGCCAGCAGTTCGACGGGGGGTGAGCAGTTCTTC.

The CDR3 DNA is TGTGCCAGCAGCGAGGGACCAGCCCGCACAGATACGCAGTATTTT. Its translation is CASSEGPARTDTQYF. V usage is TRBV27 and J usage is TRBJ2-3; the D call may be TRBD1 or TRBD2 (5 bases each). The CDR3 is 15 amino acids. V was cut by 6 bases and J by 1 base, with 14 bases left in between. Per the germline V gene, CDR1 is MNHEY and CDR2 is SMNVEV (reference sequence).

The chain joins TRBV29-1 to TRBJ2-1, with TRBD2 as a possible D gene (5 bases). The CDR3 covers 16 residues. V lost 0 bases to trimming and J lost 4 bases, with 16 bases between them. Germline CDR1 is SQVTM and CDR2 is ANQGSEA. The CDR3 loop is CSVEDLAIPLYNEQFF. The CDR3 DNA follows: TGCAGCGTTGAAGACCTAGCAATTCCCCTGTACAATGAGCAGTTCTTC.

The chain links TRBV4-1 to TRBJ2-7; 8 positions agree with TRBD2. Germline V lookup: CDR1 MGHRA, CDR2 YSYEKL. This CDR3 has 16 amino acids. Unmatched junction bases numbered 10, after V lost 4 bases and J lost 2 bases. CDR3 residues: CASSLRVAGTTYEQYF. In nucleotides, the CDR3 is TGCGCCAGCAGCCTGCGGGTAGCGGGGACAACCTACGAGCAGTACTTC.